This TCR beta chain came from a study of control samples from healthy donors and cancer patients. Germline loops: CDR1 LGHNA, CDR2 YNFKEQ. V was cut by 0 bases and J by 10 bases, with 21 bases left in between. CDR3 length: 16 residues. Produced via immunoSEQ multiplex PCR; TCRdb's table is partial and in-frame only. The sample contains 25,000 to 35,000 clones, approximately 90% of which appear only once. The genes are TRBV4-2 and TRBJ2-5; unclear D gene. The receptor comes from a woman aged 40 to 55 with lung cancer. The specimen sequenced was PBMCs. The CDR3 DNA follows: TGTGCCAGCAGCCAAGACCTCTACCGGGCGGAAAAAGTCCAGTACTTC. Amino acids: CASSQDLYRAEKVQYF.